Presented here are 30 T cell receptor beta chains from one specimen sequenced in a study of PD-1 blockade in classical Hodgkin lymphoma. TCRdb's table, derived via immunoSEQ multiplex PCR, lists solely in-frame clones and lacks some. The data contain approximately 35,000 clones, 80% to 90% of them singletons. Time point defined: newly diagnosed, previously untreated cHL patient sample. Researchers report purifying CD4+ T cells from thawed PBMCs by magnetic negative selection. Sequenced input: CD4+ T cells from blood. The receptors here all came from a human donor with classical Hodgkin lymphoma.

This chain connects TRBV27 to TRBJ2-6; D gene unclear. The length of the CDR3 is 16 residues. V shed 2 bases and J shed 4 bases, with 12 bases lying between them. CDR1 and CDR2 from the germline V gene are MNHEY and SMNVEV (reference sequence). The CDR3 nucleotides read TGTGCCAGCAGTTTAATGCCAGTGCCCGGGGCCAACGTCCTGACTTTC. This codes for CASSLMPVPGANVLTF.

The chain combines TRBV6-1 with TRBJ1-2; weak D call: TRBD1 (6 bases). This CDR3 contains 15 residues. Germline CDR1 reads MNHNS; CDR2 reads SASEGT. V was clipped by 5 bases and J by 4 bases, with 17 bases between them. CDR3 DNA sequence: TGTGCCAGCAGTCCCTACCCACAGGGCGGCTATGGCTACACCTTC. Its protein product is CASSPYPQGGYGYTF.

The chain recombines TRBV7-7 with TRBJ1-1, with TRBD1 as a possible D gene (6 bases). The V gene lost 5 bases and the J gene lost 3 bases, with 19 bases spanning the gap. Per germline, CDR1 SSHAT and CDR2 FNYEAQ (reference sequence). The CDR3 sequence is 16 residues long. CDR3 nucleotide sequence: TGTGCCAGCAGCCCTCTGTGGACAGTTAAGGACACTGAAGCTTTCTTT. The encoded protein is CASSPLWTVKDTEAFF.

The V gene is TRBV7-2, the J gene TRBJ2-3; TRBD1 might be the D (5 bases). Looked up from germline, CDR1 is SGHTA and CDR2 is FQGNSA. The CDR3 spans 15 residues. The V and J ends lost 5 bases and 0 bases respectively, with 12 bases between them. The CDR3 loop is CASSRQTSSTDTQYF. As DNA, the CDR3 is TGTGCCAGCAGCCGACAGACTTCTAGCACAGATACGCAGTATTTT.

The chain has TRBV19 and TRBJ1-3; no reliable D call. Trimming stripped 3 bases from V and 1 base from J, with 10 bases between. The CDR3 totals 15 residues. Per the germline V gene, CDR1 is LNHDA and CDR2 is SQIVND (reference sequence). The CDR3 protein is CASSMGAGSGNTIYF. The CDR3 DNA reads TGTGCCAGTAGTATGGGAGCAGGTTCTGGAAACACCATATATTTT. Full variable domain (remainder filled in from reference TRBV19 and TRBJ1-3): DGGITQSPKYLFRKEGQNVTLSCEQNLNHDAMYWYRQDPGQGLRLIYYSQIVNDFQKGDIAEGYSVSREKKESFPLTVTSAQKNPTAFYLCASSMGAGSGNTIYFGEGSWLTVV.

The V call is TRBV11-1, the J call TRBJ1-1; D remains ambiguous. The CDR3 contains 14 residues. V was shortened by 2 bases and J by 6 bases, with 13 bases between the two germline ends. Looked up from germline, CDR1 is SGHAT and CDR2 is FQDESV (reference sequence). In DNA, the CDR3 is TGTGCCAGCAGCTTAAGGTGGGCGTATTCTGAAGCTTTCTTT. Amino acid sequence: CASSLRWAYSEAFF.

The CDR3 nucleotides are TGTGCCAGCAGCACCTGGGTAGCCGGGGCGGGCAATGAGCAGTTCTTC. The encoded protein is CASSTWVAGAGNEQFF. The V gene is TRBV9, the J gene TRBJ2-1; TRBD1 or TRBD2 may be the D gene (5 bases each). The CDR3 covers 16 residues. The ends were cut back, 4 bases at V and 6 bases at J, with 20 bases in the middle. Per germline, CDR1 SGDLS and CDR2 YYNGEE.

Only a few counts were recorded for this clone. The V and J genes are TRBV4-1 and TRBJ1-2, with TRBD1 matching 9 bases. The junction had 11 bases not matched to a gene; V was cut back by 5 bases and J by 4 bases. CDR1 and CDR2 (germline): MGHRA, YSYEKL. This CDR3 region has 16 residues. The CDR3 loop reads CASSSRWDRVIYGYTF. In DNA form, the CDR3 reads TGCGCCAGCAGCTCAAGATGGGACAGGGTTATCTATGGCTACACCTTC.

This clone was observed a single time. The chain is built from TRBV5-4 and TRBJ2-6; the D call may be TRBD1 or TRBD2 (5 bases each). The CDR3 totals 15 residues. V was trimmed by 3 bases and J by 2 bases, leaving 9 bases between them. Germline V gene sequence: CDR1 SGHNT, CDR2 YYREEE (reference sequence). Here the CDR3 reads CASSSQGAGANVLTF. DNA of the CDR3: TGTGCCAGCAGCTCGCAGGGAGCTGGGGCCAACGTCCTGACTTTC.

The V and J genes are TRBV7-9 and TRBJ2-3; D is perhaps TRBD2 (7 bases). Germline loops: CDR1 SEHNR, CDR2 FQNEAQ (reference sequence). V shed 3 bases and J shed 2 bases, with 15 bases lying between them. CDR3 size: 16 residues. CDR3 sequence (DNA): TGTGCCAGCAGCTTCGGGAGGACAGACTACACAGATACGCAGTATTTT. Translation: CASSFGRTDYTDTQYF.

The rearrangement joins TRBV30 to TRBJ2-5, with 8 nucleotides matching TRBD1. This CDR3 spans 13 amino acids. Trimming took 2 bases from V and 1 from J; bases not matched to a gene: 0. The germline V gene encodes CDR1 GTSNPN and CDR2 SVGIG (reference sequence). The CDR3 loop is CAWSTGGQETQYF. The CDR3 DNA is TGTGCCTGGAGTACAGGGGGCCAAGAGACCCAGTACTTC.

V and J are TRBV25-1 and TRBJ2-1, with 11 bases identical to TRBD2. Germline V CDR1 and CDR2: MGHDK, SYGVNS. There are 18 residues in the CDR3. Written as DNA, the CDR3 is TGTTCGGGGTTTCCTTCAGTACTAGCGGGAGAATCCTACAATGAGCAGTTCTTC. Translating gives CSGFPSVLAGESYNEQFF.

As concerns this clone: This sample also contains other DNA sequences that code for the same CDR3. The chain combines TRBV6-6 with TRBJ2-7; possible D gene TRBD2, 5 bases. The CDR3 consists of 14 residues. With 0 bases removed from V and 1 base from J, the gap between germline ends came to 7 bases. Germline CDR1 and CDR2: MNHNY and SVGAGI (reference sequence). The CDR3 sequence: CASSYSRTSYEQYF. CDR3 coding DNA: TGTGCCAGCAGTTACTCGAGGACTTCCTACGAGCAGTACTTC.

V is TRBV19 and J is TRBJ1-2, with a tentative D call TRBD1 (6 bases). Germline CDR1 reads LNHDA; CDR2 reads SQIVND (reference sequence). The CDR3 totals 14 residues. Trimming stripped 4 bases from V and 4 bases from J, with 13 bases between. The CDR3 DNA reads TGTGCCAGTAGTACAGGGGCCAGGGTCTATGGCTACACCTTC. Translated: CASSTGARVYGYTF.

The gene calls are TRBV19 and TRBJ1-1; possibly TRBD1 for D (5 bases). V lost 1 base, J lost 1 base, and 7 bases lay in between. Germline V gene sequence: CDR1 LNHDA, CDR2 SQIVND (reference sequence). The CDR3 has 14 residues. CDR3 DNA: TGTGCCAGTAGTATAGGTCAGGGGAACACTGAAGCTTTCTTT. Protein sequence: CASSIGQGNTEAFF.

The J gene is TRBJ1-5, the V gene TRBV6-5, with D perhaps TRBD1 (6 bases). Trimming stripped 8 bases from V and 9 bases from J, with 14 bases between. In germline, CDR1 is MNHEY, CDR2 SVGAGI. The CDR3 spans 12 residues. CDR3 residues: CASGELGGPQHF. The CDR3, as DNA: TGTGCCAGCGGGGAATTAGGGGGGCCCCAGCATTTT.

The sample holds a few counts of this clone. This chain joins TRBV2 and TRBJ1-4, with TRBD1 matching 7 bases. CDR1 and CDR2 from the germline V gene are SNHLY and FYNNEI. The J segment lost 7 bases and the V segment lost 6 bases, leaving 8 bases of the junction unmatched. CDR3 length: 14 residues. CDR3 region: CASRDQGVVEKLFF. The CDR3 DNA reads TGTGCCAGCAGAGATCAGGGGGTGGTTGAAAAACTGTTTTTT.

The gene calls are TRBV4-1 and TRBJ1-5, with 7 bases identical to TRBD1. Germline assignment: CDR1 MGHRA and CDR2 YSYEKL. The CDR3 is 14 residues long. J gave up 6 bases and V 4 bases, and 6 bases lay outside the gene matches. The CDR3 coding sequence is TGCGCCAGCAGCCGCACAGGGGACGGTCAGCCCCAGCATTTT. Translated: CASSRTGDGQPQHF.

The CDR3 DNA follows: TGCGCCAGCAGCTTCCAACCCGAGGGCTCGAACACCGGGGAGCTGTTTTTT. Translation: CASSFQPEGSNTGELFF. The rearrangement uses TRBV5-1 and TRBJ2-2; D is possibly TRBD2 (5 bases). Germline assignment: CDR1 SGHRS and CDR2 YFSETQ. V lost 2 bases and J lost 0, with 14 bases in between. This CDR3 spans 17 amino acids.

The V gene is TRBV9, the J gene TRBJ2-1; TRBD2 agrees at 8 bases. The CDR3 extends over 17 amino acids. Germline trimming cut 3 bases from V and 8 bases from J; bases unmatched to any gene: 16. Per the germline V gene, CDR1 is SGDLS and CDR2 is YYNGEE. CDR3 DNA: TGTGCCAGCAGCGAGTCCGGACTAGCATTGGGTTTGGATGAGCAGTTCTTC. It translates to CASSESGLALGLDEQFF. The variable domain in full, with the rest retrieved from reference TRBV9 and TRBJ2-1, is DSGVTQTPKHLITATGQRVTLRCSPRSGDLSVYWYQQSLDQGLQFLIQYYNGEERAKGNILERFSAQQFPDLHSELNLSSLELGDSALYFCASSESGLALGLDEQFFGPGTRLTVL.

V gene TRBV28 combines with J gene TRBJ1-1, with a tentative D call TRBD1 (5 bases). V lost 3 bases, J lost 3 bases, and 23 bases lay in between. From germline, CDR1 is MDHEN and CDR2 SYDVKM. The CDR3 has 18 residues. The CDR3 protein is CASSLLVIRGPEDTEAFF. The DNA of the CDR3 is TGTGCCAGCAGTTTGTTGGTAATCCGGGGACCTGAGGACACTGAAGCTTTCTTT.

The V gene is TRBV7-2, the J gene TRBJ2-3; TRBD2 agrees at 12 bases. After removal of 1 base from V and 7 bases from J, the junction contained 6 bases not matched to a gene. CDR3 length: 16 residues. Germline-derived CDR1 and CDR2 are SGHTA and FQGNSA. CDR3 DNA sequence: TGTGCCAGCAGCTTAGTTCTAGCGGGAGGGCCGAATACGCAGTATTTT. It is translated as CASSLVLAGGPNTQYF.

The chain employs TRBV27 and TRBJ2-1, with 9 bases lining up with TRBD1. Trimming removed 6 bases from V and 7 bases from J; junction bases left unmatched: 13. The germline CDR1 and CDR2 sequences are MNHEY and SMNVEV (reference sequence). The CDR3 sequence is 16 residues long. The CDR3 reads CASSSKSGTGRNEQFF. The CDR3 DNA reads as TGTGCCAGCAGCTCCAAATCCGGGACAGGGAGGAATGAGCAGTTCTTC.

Written as DNA, the CDR3 is TGTGCCAGCTGCCGAGGATTACACGCCTCCTACGAGCAGTACTTC. Its protein is CASCRGLHASYEQYF. The gene calls are TRBV5-6 and TRBJ2-7, with unresolved D. V dropped 7 bases and J dropped 0 bases, with 17 bases sitting between them. The germline gives CDR1 SGHDT, CDR2 YYEEEE. This CDR3 is built from 15 residues. The complete variable domain, with remaining parts taken from reference TRBV5-6 and TRBJ2-7, reads DAGVTQSPTHLIKTRGQQVTLRCSPKSGHDTVSWYQQALGQGPQFIFQYYEEEERQRGNFPDRFSGHQFPNYSSELNVNALLLGDSALYLCASCRGLHASYEQYFGPGTRLTVT.

This chain joins TRBV25-1 and TRBJ1-6; D uncertain. Trimming cost V 0 bases and J 12 bases, with 6 bases left between them. CDR3 length equals 12 residues. Germline assignment: CDR1 MGHDK and CDR2 SYGVNS. The CDR3 DNA sequence: TGTGCCAGCAGTGAATATGCGGTACCCCTCCACTTT. It encodes CASSEYAVPLHF.

This chain joins TRBV11-3 and TRBJ2-1, with D uncertain. Germline lookup yields CDR1 SGHNT and CDR2 YENEEA. V was clipped by 1 base and J by 2 bases, with 9 bases between them. This CDR3 spans 15 amino acids. CDR3 sequence reads: CASSLGWQAYNEQFF. The CDR3 coding sequence is TGTGCCAGCAGCTTAGGGTGGCAAGCCTACAATGAGCAGTTCTTC.

The genes are TRBV9 and TRBJ1-3; the D is unclear. V lost 1 base and J lost 0, with 2 bases in between. Looked up from germline, CDR1 is SGDLS and CDR2 is YYNGEE. The length of the CDR3 is 13 residues. The CDR3 reads CASSVSSGNTIYF. The CDR3 DNA reads TGTGCCAGCAGCGTAAGCTCTGGAAACACCATATATTTT.

The V gene is TRBV5-1, the J gene TRBJ2-7; 8 bases align to TRBD1. CDR1 is SGHRS, CDR2 YFSETQ, per germline. Losses at the gene ends were 5 bases for V and 0 bases for J; bases not matched to a gene: 7. The CDR3 extends over 15 amino acids. The CDR3 DNA sequence: TGCGCCAGCAGGCAGCGGACAGGGACCTCCTACGAGCAGTACTTC. Translating gives CASRQRTGTSYEQYF.

The table lists this clone with a few counts. This chain uses TRBV6-6 with TRBJ1-6; TRBD1 matches at 7 bases. V gave up 6 bases and J gave up 7 bases; unmatched junction bases: 12. CDR1 is MNHNY, CDR2 SVGAGI, per germline (reference sequence). There are 16 residues in the CDR3. The CDR3 is CASRTTGMGLNSPLHF. The CDR3 DNA is TGTGCCAGCAGGACGACAGGGATGGGCCTCAATTCACCCCTCCACTTT.

The V and J genes are TRBV19 and TRBJ1-3; 7 bases are a match to TRBD1. The CDR3 spans 16 residues. Per germline, CDR1 LNHDA and CDR2 SQIVND (reference sequence). Unmatched junction bases numbered 9, after V lost 3 bases and J lost 4 bases. CDR3 amino acids: CASSIQGQAAGNTIYF. CDR3 sequence (DNA): TGTGCCAGTAGTATCCAAGGACAGGCGGCAGGAAACACCATATATTTT.